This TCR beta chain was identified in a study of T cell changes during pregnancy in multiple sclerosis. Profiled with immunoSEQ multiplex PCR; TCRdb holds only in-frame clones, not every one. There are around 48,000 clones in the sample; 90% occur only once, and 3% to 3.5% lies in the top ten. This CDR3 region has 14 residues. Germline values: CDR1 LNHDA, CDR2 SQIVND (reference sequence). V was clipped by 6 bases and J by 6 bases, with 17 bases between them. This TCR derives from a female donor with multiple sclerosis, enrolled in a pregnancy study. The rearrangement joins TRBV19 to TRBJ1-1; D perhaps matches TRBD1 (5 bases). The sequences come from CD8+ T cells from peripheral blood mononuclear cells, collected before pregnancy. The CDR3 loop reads CASSDFTGKAEAFF. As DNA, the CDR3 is TGTGCCAGTAGCGATTTTACAGGTAAGGCTGAAGCTTTCTTT.